Listed below are T cell receptor beta chains from one sample, sequenced in a study of cytomegalovirus exposure and HLA in healthy donors. Assay: immunoSEQ multiplex PCR; the TCRdb copy retains only in-frame clones and omits some. The table includes fewer than 85,000 clones, around two thirds detected once. Material: PBMCs. All receptors derive from a man aged 55 to 70 in good health and CMV-seropositive. Both conserved end residues are part of each CDR3. D genes are given only for firm matches. Size values are once, few and many counts, or a class for expanded clones, and some rows have none.

abundance: -; j_gene: TRBJ2-6; d_gene: TRBD2; v_gene: TRBV9; CDR3nt: TGTGCCAGCAGCGTAGGGGCTAGCGGGGGGGCAACCGGGGCCAACGTCCTGACTTTC; CDR3aa: CASSVGASGGATGANVLTF
abundance: -; j_gene: TRBJ2-1; d_gene: TRBD1; v_gene: TRBV6-1; CDR3nt: TGTGCCAGCTTCGGACAGGTTGACAATGAGCAGTTCTTC; CDR3aa: CASFGQVDNEQFF
abundance: -; j_gene: TRBJ1-5; d_gene: -; v_gene: TRBV30; CDR3nt: TGTGCCTGGAGTGTCAGTTCTAATCAGCCCCAGCATTTT; CDR3aa: CAWSVSSNQPQHF
abundance: -; j_gene: TRBJ1-1; d_gene: -; v_gene: TRBV7-6; CDR3nt: TGTGCCAGCAGCTTAGAGGGGCACGGAGCTTTCTTT; CDR3aa: CASSLEGHGAFF
abundance: -; j_gene: TRBJ2-2; d_gene: -; v_gene: TRBV9; CDR3nt: TGTGCCGGCAGGCAGGGGCGATCCGGGGAGCTGTTTTTT; CDR3aa: CAGRQGRSGELFF
abundance: -; j_gene: TRBJ2-3; d_gene: TRBD2; v_gene: TRBV9; CDR3nt: TGTGCCAGCAGCCGACCTTTACTAGCGGGGATCGACACAGATACGCAGTATTTT; CDR3aa: CASSRPLLAGIDTDTQYF
abundance: -; j_gene: TRBJ1-4; d_gene: TRBD1; v_gene: TRBV5-1; CDR3nt: TGCGCCAGCAGCTTGGTGGCAGGGGGCGCGGAAAAACTGTTTTTT; CDR3aa: CASSLVAGGAEKLFF
abundance: -; j_gene: TRBJ2-3; d_gene: TRBD1; v_gene: TRBV4-2; CDR3nt: TGTGCCAGCAGCCTCCAGGGGGAATGGAGCACAGATACGCAGTATTTT; CDR3aa: CASSLQGEWSTDTQYF
abundance: -; j_gene: TRBJ2-2; d_gene: TRBD2; v_gene: TRBV9; CDR3nt: TGTGCCAGCAGCGTTAGACTAGCGGAGAACACCGGGGAGCTGTTTTTT; CDR3aa: CASSVRLAENTGELFF
abundance: -; j_gene: TRBJ1-3; d_gene: TRBD1; v_gene: TRBV7-2; CDR3nt: TGTGCCAGCAGCTTATTGCCCGGGACAGGCACTGGAAACACCATATATTTT; CDR3aa: CASSLLPGTGTGNTIYF
abundance: -; j_gene: TRBJ1-1; d_gene: TRBD1; v_gene: TRBV6-5; CDR3nt: TGTGCCAGCAGTGAACCGACAGGGGGCACTGAAGCTTTCTTT; CDR3aa: CASSEPTGGTEAFF
abundance: once; j_gene: TRBJ2-7; d_gene: TRBD1; v_gene: TRBV18; CDR3nt: TGTGCCAGCTCGCGTGAGCCCGGGACAGGGGGCCGGGGCTACTTC; CDR3aa: CASSREPGTGGRGYF
abundance: few; j_gene: TRBJ1-4; d_gene: -; v_gene: TRBV29-1; CDR3nt: TGCAGCGGAGAACAGGGACCCGGTGAAAAACTGTTTTTT; CDR3aa: CSGEQGPGEKLFF
abundance: once; j_gene: TRBJ2-7; d_gene: TRBD1; v_gene: TRBV12-5; CDR3nt: TGTGCTAGTGGCCTAAGGGAACAGGGGCTCTACGAGCAGTACTTC; CDR3aa: CASGLREQGLYEQYF
abundance: -; j_gene: TRBJ1-1; d_gene: -; v_gene: TRBV18; CDR3nt: TGTGCCAGCTCACCAACAGTTTCGAACACTGAAGCTTTCTTT; CDR3aa: CASSPTVSNTEAFF
abundance: -; j_gene: TRBJ1-2; d_gene: -; v_gene: TRBV13; CDR3nt: TGTGCCAGCAGCTTAGGCCTACAGTCTAACTATGGCTACACCTTC; CDR3aa: CASSLGLQSNYGYTF